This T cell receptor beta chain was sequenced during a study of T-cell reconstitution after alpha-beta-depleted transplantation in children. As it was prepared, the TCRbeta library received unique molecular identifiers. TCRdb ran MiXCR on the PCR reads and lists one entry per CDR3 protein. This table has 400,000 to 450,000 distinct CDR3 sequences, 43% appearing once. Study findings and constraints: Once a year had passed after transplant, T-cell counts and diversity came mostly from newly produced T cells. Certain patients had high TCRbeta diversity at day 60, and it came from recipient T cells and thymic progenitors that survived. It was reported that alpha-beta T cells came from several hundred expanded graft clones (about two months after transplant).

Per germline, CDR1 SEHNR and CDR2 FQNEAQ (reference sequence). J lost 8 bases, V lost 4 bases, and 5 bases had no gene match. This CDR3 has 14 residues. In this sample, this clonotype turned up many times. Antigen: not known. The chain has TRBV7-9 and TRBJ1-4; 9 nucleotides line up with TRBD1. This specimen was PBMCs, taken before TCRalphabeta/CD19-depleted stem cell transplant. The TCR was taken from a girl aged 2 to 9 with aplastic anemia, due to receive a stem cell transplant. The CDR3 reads CASSSGTGSEKLFF. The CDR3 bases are TGTGCCAGCAGCTCCGGGACAGGGTCGGAAAAACTGTTTTTT.